This TCR beta chain was sequenced in a study of blood T cell repertoires in COVID-19. Here immunoSEQ multiplex PCR was the method, and the copy in TCRdb shows in-frame clones only, minus some. Of approximately 450,000 clones detected, approximately 90% appear once; the ten largest clones hold about 4.3%. V lost 2 bases and J 0 bases, leaving 8 bases between the germline ends. CDR3 length: 14 amino acids. Per the germline V gene, CDR1 is SGDLS and CDR2 is YYNGEE. The rearrangement links TRBV9 to TRBJ1-2, with D unresolved. The receptor comes from a woman in her thirties with acute or convalescent COVID-19. Material for sequencing was peripheral blood. Here the CDR3 reads CASSVSSTNYGYTF. In DNA form, the CDR3 reads TGTGCCAGCAGCGTTTCCAGTACTAACTATGGCTACACCTTC.